This T cell receptor beta chain was identified in a study of T cell responses to AZD1222 COVID-19 vaccine. Generated by immunoSEQ multiplex PCR, the TCRdb table keeps only in-frame clones and is missing some. The sample has approximately 120,000 clones, around 88% seen once; the top ten hold 11%. On this clone itself: Its cognate antigen is unknown.

Study-wide results and caveats: Females made up more of the donors, who were largely white British, and clonal diversity may have come out too low. Across the whole spike, CD4 TCRs peaked at regions 160-218 and 743-854. It was only after the peak T cell response that any repertoires were sampled.

V trimming: 0 bases; J trimming: 2 bases; junction bases outside the gene matches: 13. CDR1 is MGHRA, CDR2 YSYEKL, per germline. This CDR3 is 18 amino acids long. The source is an adult in good health. This chain connects TRBV4-1 to TRBJ2-7; TRBD2 aligns across 7 bases. This specimen consisted of peripheral blood, obtained on day 0 of MenACWY control vaccination. CDR3 nucleotides: TGCGCCAGCAGCCAAGAGCAAGTTGGGCGGGAGCCCACCTACGAGCAGTACTTC. It is translated as CASSQEQVGREPTYEQYF.